This T cell receptor (beta chain) stems from a study of T cells in Graves' hyperthyroidism and ophthalmopathy. Study-wide points: Ophthalmopathy, as predicted by the model, came a median roughly 6.5 months after the prediction.

Around 10 ml fresh peripheral blood yielded the PBMCs. This clonotype showed up many times. What it recognizes is unknown. The germline V gene encodes CDR1 LNHNV and CDR2 YYDKDF (reference sequence). The ends were cut back, 0 bases at V and 1 base at J, with 6 bases in the middle. This CDR3 is 14 amino acids long. The CDR3 regions of TCR beta were amplified from RNA transcripts. The TCR CDR3 was amplified in a first-round RT-PCR using the HTBI primer set. TCRdb recomputed calls from the multiplex PCR reads with MiXCR, one row per CDR3 protein. The data hold around 600,000 distinct CDR3 sequences, with 13% to 15% observed a single time.

The sequence derives from a woman aged 45 to 65 with Graves' ophthalmopathy. V usage is TRBV15 and J usage is TRBJ2-5, with a tentative D call TRBD2 (6 bases). Sequencing used blood. The CDR3 DNA follows: TGTGCCACCAGCAGAGAGGGACTCCAAGAGACCCAGTACTTC. The encoded protein is CATSREGLQETQYF. Using reference TRBV15 and TRBJ2-5 for the parts outside the CDR3, the full variable domain is DAMVIQNPRYQVTQFGKPVTLSCSQTLNHNVMYWYQQKSSQAPKLLFHYYDKDFNNEADTPDNFQSRRPNTSFCFLDIRSPGLGDTAMYLCATSREGLQETQYFGPGTRLLVL.